The following is a T cell receptor beta chain sequence with its context. This entry comes from a study of blood T cell repertoires in COVID-19. The table came from immunoSEQ multiplex PCR; TCRdb's copy has only in-frame clones and leaves some out. The sample carries around 250,000 clones, about 82% recorded once. The CDR3 sequence is 15 residues long. CDR1 is SEHNR and CDR2 is FQNEAQ in the germline V gene (reference sequence). V gave up 1 base and J gave up 4 bases; unmatched junction bases: 5. Source material: PBMCs or T cells enriched from blood (not recorded which). The chain recombines TRBV7-9 with TRBJ1-1; 8 bases align to TRBD1. The origin of this receptor is a woman aged 50 to 65 who had recovered from COVID-19. Here the CDR3 DNA reads TGTGCCAGCAGCTTAGAGGGACAGGTGGGCACTGAAGCTTTCTTT. Translated: CASSLEGQVGTEAFF.